The 22 T cell receptor beta chains listed next were all sequenced from one sample in a study of control samples from healthy donors and cancer patients. Measured with immunoSEQ multiplex PCR; TCRdb has only the in-frame clones, and not every one. The data contain some 130,000 clones, roughly nine tenths of them singletons. The sequenced sample consisted of PBMCs. Source of these receptors: a man aged 45 to 65 with head and neck cancer.

The V and J genes are TRBV10-2 and TRBJ2-7; TRBD2 might be the D (7 bases). This CDR3 has 15 residues. The germline gives CDR1 WSHSY, CDR2 SAAADI. The germline V and J ends were trimmed by 2 bases and 4 bases, with 15 bases remaining between them. CDR3 DNA: TGCGCCAGCAGTGAGGCGAGGGGGGGCGGGTACGAGCAGTACTTC. Protein sequence: CASSEARGGGYEQYF.

V usage is TRBV20-1 and J usage is TRBJ2-5; TRBD2 might be the D (6 bases). This CDR3 contains 16 residues. V was cut by 3 bases and J by 7 bases, with 24 bases left in between. Germline values: CDR1 DFQATT, CDR2 SNEGSKA (reference sequence). The CDR3 DNA follows: TGCAGTGCTAGTGCCCGGCCGGGGCGGGGAATCCCGACCCAGTACTTC. Translating gives CSASARPGRGIPTQYF.

V usage is TRBV27 and J usage is TRBJ2-7; D possibly corresponds to TRBD1 (6 bases). Germline lookup yields CDR1 MNHEY and CDR2 SMNVEV (reference sequence). This CDR3 has 15 residues. The V gene lost 4 bases and the J gene lost 5 bases, with 18 bases spanning the gap. CDR3 protein: CASSSTTGSMDEQYF. The CDR3 DNA sequence: TGTGCCAGCAGTTCCACTACAGGGAGTATGGACGAGCAGTACTTC.

The chain carries TRBV10-2 and TRBJ2-7; D may be TRBD1 (5 bases). This CDR3 is built from 13 residues. Germline-derived CDR1 and CDR2 are WSHSY and SAAADI. Trimming took off 4 bases at V and 3 bases at J, with 10 bases between the two ends. CDR3 sequence: CASSGQLHYEQYF. DNA of the CDR3: TGCGCCAGCAGTGGACAGCTTCACTACGAGCAGTACTTC.

The rearrangement links TRBV11-2 to TRBJ2-2, with 9 bases that match TRBD1. The CDR3 consists of 14 residues. V shed 8 bases, J shed 3 bases, and the junction held 4 bases outside the gene matches. Looked up from germline, CDR1 is SGHAT and CDR2 is FQNNGV. This chain's CDR3 is CASGQGRDTGELFF. CDR3 DNA sequence: TGTGCCAGCGGACAGGGGCGAGACACCGGGGAGCTGTTTTTT.

This clone was observed once. The rearrangement links TRBV30 to TRBJ2-1; 10 nucleotides align to TRBD2. Per germline, CDR1 GTSNPN and CDR2 SVGIG (reference sequence). The trim removed 5 bases at V and 3 bases at J, leaving 1 base unmatched. The length of the CDR3 is 13 residues. The CDR3 DNA is TGTGCCTGGCGGACTAGCGGCTACAATGAGCAGTTCTTC. The encoded protein is CAWRTSGYNEQFF.

The CDR3 loop is CASSTYQAGTASGSSYNEQFF. The CDR3 nucleotides read TGTGCCAGCAGTACCTACCAAGCCGGGACAGCGAGCGGTAGCTCCTACAATGAGCAGTTCTTC. This rearrangement joins TRBV28 to TRBJ2-1, with 7 bases lining up with TRBD1. CDR3 length: 21 residues. CDR1 is MDHEN and CDR2 is SYDVKM in the germline V gene. The trim removed 5 bases at V and 0 bases at J, leaving 22 bases unmatched.

The V gene is TRBV6-2 or TRBV6-3, the J gene TRBJ2-3; D uncertain. The germline V gene has CDR1 MNHEY and CDR2 SVGEGT. Trimming took off 0 bases at V and 5 bases at J, with 18 bases between the two ends. The CDR3 extends over 17 amino acids. CDR3 coding DNA: TGTGCCAGCAGTTACTCTGCGGCGAGATCTATTATAGATACGCAGTATTTT. Translating gives CASSYSAARSIIDTQYF.

This sequence joins TRBV28 and TRBJ2-1; TRBD1 matches 9 bases. In germline, CDR1 is MDHEN, CDR2 SYDVKM. With V trimmed by 5 bases and J by 7 bases, 9 bases remained unmatched. The CDR3 totals 15 residues. The CDR3 DNA reads TGTGCCAGCAGTAAACCGGGACAGGGCAGGAATGAGCAGTTCTTC. This translates into CASSKPGQGRNEQFF.

With regard to this clone: Distinct nucleotide sequences in the sample also encode this CDR3. The V and J genes are TRBV19 and TRBJ1-1; D call uncertain. V lost 3 bases and J 3 bases, leaving 5 bases between the germline ends. This CDR3 has 12 amino acids. Germline values: CDR1 LNHDA, CDR2 SQIVND (reference sequence). CDR3 sequence reads: CASSILDTEAFF. In DNA, the CDR3 is TGTGCCAGTAGTATCTTGGACACTGAAGCTTTCTTT.

The chain has TRBV4-2 and TRBJ2-1; D call uncertain. CDR3 length equals 16 residues. Trimming cost V 1 base and J 9 bases, with 19 bases left between them. CDR1 and CDR2 from the germline V gene are LGHNA and YNFKEQ. In nucleotides, the CDR3 is TGTGCCAGCAGCCAAGCATCTGGGCCTTCCCCAGGTGAGCAGTTCTTC. This gives the protein CASSQASGPSPGEQFF.

The rearrangement uses TRBV7-9 and TRBJ2-1; the D is unclear. The V gene's germline CDR1 is SEHNR and CDR2 FQNEAQ (reference sequence). V was clipped by 4 bases and J by 5 bases, with 12 bases between them. The CDR3 is 14 amino acids. CDR3 residues: CASSWKGFNNEQFF. The CDR3 DNA sequence: TGTGCCAGCAGCTGGAAGGGCTTCAACAATGAGCAGTTCTTC.

The gene calls are TRBV4-1 and TRBJ2-5, with a possible D match to TRBD1 (5 bases). Germline CDR1 MGHRA, CDR2 YSYEKL. Trimming left V 1 base short and J 5 bases short, with 5 bases between. The CDR3 sequence is 12 residues long. The CDR3 sequence is CASSQAGETQYF. For the CDR3, the DNA is TGCGCCAGCAGCCAAGCAGGGGAGACCCAGTACTTC.

J is TRBJ2-2 and V is TRBV7-3; no reliable D call. CDR3 size: 15 residues. Deletions cut 1 base from V and 0 bases from J, with 6 bases between. CDR1 is SGHTA, CDR2 FQGTGA, per germline. CDR3 DNA: TGTGCCAGCAGCTTAATGGGCACGAACACCGGGGAGCTGTTTTTT. Protein: CASSLMGTNTGELFF.

This chain links TRBV7-9 with TRBJ1-1, with D perhaps matching TRBD1 (6 bases). Trimming stripped 5 bases from V and 1 base from J, with 14 bases between. The germline V gene encodes CDR1 SEHNR and CDR2 FQNEAQ (reference sequence). CDR3 length: 15 amino acids. DNA of the CDR3: TGTGCCAGCAGCCGGACAGACGCGGGGAACACTGAAGCTTTCTTT. As protein: CASSRTDAGNTEAFF. The entire variable domain, with the rest obtained from reference TRBV7-9 and TRBJ1-1, is as follows: DTGVSQNPRHKITKRGQNVTFRCDPISEHNRLYWYRQTLGQGPEFLTYFQNEAQLEKSRLLSDRFSAERPKGSFSTLEIQRTEQGDSAMYLCASSRTDAGNTEAFFGQGTRLTVV.

The chain has TRBV27 and TRBJ2-3, with TRBD2 matching over 11 bases. CDR1 is MNHEY and CDR2 is SMNVEV in the germline V gene (reference sequence). The CDR3 totals 19 residues. J gave up 4 bases and V 4 bases, and 16 bases lay outside the gene matches. CDR3 sequence (DNA): TGTGCCAGCAGTTCCGATAGCGGGAGGGCCTGGAAAGGATCAGATACGCAGTATTTT. Amino acids: CASSSDSGRAWKGSDTQYF.

The chain carries TRBV16 and TRBJ2-5; the match to TRBD1 covers 9 bases. V was clipped by 5 bases and J by 3 bases; unmatched bases: 4. The CDR3 is 14 residues long. The germline CDR1 and CDR2 sequences are KGHSY and FQNENV. DNA of the CDR3: TGTGCCAGCAGCTCCCGGACAGGGGAAGAGACCCAGTACTTC. Protein product: CASSSRTGEETQYF.

The CDR3 DNA reads TGCAGCGCAACTAGCGGGGGCCAGCCCACAGATACGCAGTATTTT. This codes for CSATSGGQPTDTQYF. The chain employs TRBV29-1 and TRBJ2-3; TRBD2 matches at 11 bases. Germline V lookup: CDR1 SQVTM, CDR2 ANQGSEA. J gave up 2 bases and V 7 bases, and 8 bases lay outside the gene matches. This CDR3 has 15 residues.

This chain joins TRBV29-1 and TRBJ2-5; tentative D call: TRBD1 (5 bases). This CDR3 is built from 12 residues. Germline CDR1 SQVTM, CDR2 ANQGSEA. The V end was cut by 7 bases, the J end by 5 bases, with 14 bases between. In nucleotides, the CDR3 is TGCAGCGCCGTAACAGGTGGCGAGACCCAGTACTTC. Translated: CSAVTGGETQYF. The entire variable domain, with the rest obtained from reference TRBV29-1 and TRBJ2-5, is as follows: SAVISQKPSRDICQRGTSLTIQCQVDSQVTMMFWYRQQPGQSLTLIATANQGSEATYESGFVIDKFPISRPNLTFSTLTVSNMSPEDSSIYLCSAVTGGETQYFGPGTRLLVL.

The chain couples TRBV19 to TRBJ1-4; weak D call: TRBD1 (5 bases). Trimming stripped 2 bases from V and 5 bases from J, with 12 bases between. Germline V gene sequence: CDR1 LNHDA, CDR2 SQIVND (reference sequence). The CDR3 covers 15 residues. The DNA of the CDR3 is TGTGCCAGTAGTATAAGCGGGGGTATGAATGAAAAACTGTTTTTT. This gives the protein CASSISGGMNEKLFF.

The V gene is TRBV19, the J gene TRBJ2-7, with D perhaps TRBD2 (6 bases). Looked up from germline, CDR1 is LNHDA and CDR2 is SQIVND (reference sequence). The germline V and J ends were trimmed by 6 bases and 4 bases, with 19 bases remaining between them. The CDR3 totals 15 residues. CDR3 sequence (DNA): TGTGCCAGTAGATTGGCCAGCGGGCTTACTTACGAGCAGTACTTC. It codes for CASRLASGLTYEQYF.

The chain couples TRBV19 to TRBJ2-7; TRBD1 matches at 8 bases. The germline V gene has CDR1 LNHDA and CDR2 SQIVND (reference sequence). The CDR3 is made up of 13 amino acids. Germline trimming cut 4 bases from V and 6 bases from J; bases unmatched to any gene: 5. The CDR3 DNA sequence: TGTGCCAGTAGTAGGGGGACAGGAGCCGAGCAGTACTTC. Translated: CASSRGTGAEQYF. The whole variable domain, remainder taken from reference TRBV19 and TRBJ2-7, is DGGITQSPKYLFRKEGQNVTLSCEQNLNHDAMYWYRQDPGQGLRLIYYSQIVNDFQKGDIAEGYSVSREKKESFPLTVTSAQKNPTAFYLCASSRGTGAEQYFGPGTRLTVT.